The sequence of this T cell receptor beta chain was determined in a study of PD-L1 blockade in urothelial cancer. The CDR3 is made up of 14 amino acids. The V and J ends lost 6 bases and 3 bases, in that order; junction bases with no gene match: 6. CDR1 and CDR2 from the germline V gene are SQVTM and ANQGSEA. Noted time point: pretreatment peripheral blood. Patients presented with locally advanced or metastatic urothelial carcinoma. Method: immunoSEQ multiplex PCR; TCRdb's copy keeps in-frame clones and lacks some. The data contain 45,000 to 60,000 clones, 82% of them singletons. The chain uses TRBV29-1 and TRBJ2-2; 8 bases are shared with TRBD1. The sample in question was PBMCs, obtained around atezolizumab (anti-PD-L1) treatment. This TCR was recovered from a man over 45 with urothelial cancer. The CDR3 nucleotides read TGCAGCGTGGGGACAGGACAAGACACCGGGGAGCTGTTTTTT. It yields the protein CSVGTGQDTGELFF.